This TCR beta chain was captured in a study of blood T cell repertoires in COVID-19. During active infection, Seattle patients enrolled and were then monitored through disease. Per the authors' pipeline: It was from reference gene primer amplification that nucleated cell counts were estimated. The table came from immunoSEQ multiplex PCR; TCRdb's copy has only in-frame clones and leaves some out. V and J calls and clone size follow that table, whereas D and trimming were derived from the DNA. This table holds 200,000 to 250,000 clones, about 80% found once. The sequence was obtained from a woman of 80 years or more with COVID-19, enrolled during active disease. The sequencing input was peripheral blood.

The CDR3 region is CASSDAGQLNQPQHF. The CDR3 DNA reads TGTGCCAGCAGCGACGCCGGACAGCTAAATCAGCCCCAGCATTTT. The chain uses TRBV3-1 (or the pseudogene TRBV3-2) and TRBJ1-5; D perhaps matches TRBD1 (6 bases). In germline, CDR1 is LGHDT, CDR2 YNNKEL (reference sequence). The V gene lost 5 bases and the J gene lost 4 bases, with 15 bases spanning the gap. This CDR3 region has 15 residues.